This T cell receptor (beta chain) was found in a study of T cells in localized non-small cell lung cancer. V was trimmed by 4 bases and J by 5 bases, leaving 15 bases between them. This CDR3 has 14 residues. CDR1 is LGHNA and CDR2 is YNFKEQ in the germline V gene. Here immunoSEQ multiplex PCR was the method, and the copy in TCRdb shows in-frame clones only, minus some. The sample carries 15,000 or so clones, 89% recorded once. The receptor comes from a female donor older than 55 with stage III squamous cell lung carcinoma. This rearrangement joins TRBV4-2 to TRBJ2-7; D may match TRBD1 or TRBD2 (5 bases each). The sample in question was peripheral blood, obtained before any cancer treatment. DNA of the CDR3: TGTGCCAGCAGCCGACAGAGAGGGCCAGACGAGCAGTACTTC. Its translation is CASSRQRGPDEQYF.